Below, 20 T cell receptor beta chains from the same sample are listed, as sequenced in a study of blood T cell repertoires in COVID-19. The data were produced by immunoSEQ multiplex PCR, yet TCRdb's version contains in-frame clones alone and is incomplete. The repertoire has approximately 360,000 clones, over 80% of them found once; the top ten carry 5% to 6%. The sequenced sample was PBMCs or T cells enriched from blood (not recorded which). Source of these receptors: a woman aged 50 to 65 who had recovered from COVID-19.

The chain links TRBV3-1 (or the pseudogene TRBV3-2) to TRBJ2-5; 10 bases align to TRBD2. The germline CDR1 and CDR2 sequences are LGHDT and YNNKEL (reference sequence). This CDR3 comprises 18 residues. V shed 0 bases and J 7 bases; nucleotides not matched to a gene: 14. DNA of the CDR3: TGTGCCAGCAGCCAAGATTCGGGACTAGCGCGCCAAGGGGTGACCCAGTACTTC. Protein: CASSQDSGLARQGVTQYF.

The genes are TRBV5-1 and TRBJ1-1; 8 bases agree with TRBD1. The ends lost 0 bases at V and 11 bases at J; junction bases unmatched: 9. The CDR3 sequence is 14 residues long. Germline CDR1 reads SGHRS; CDR2 reads YFSETQ. DNA of the CDR3: TGCGCCAGCAGCTTGGCTGGACAGGGAGAGGGGGCTTTCTTT. Its translation is CASSLAGQGEGAFF.

The V call is TRBV11-2, the J call TRBJ2-7; TRBD1 might be the D (6 bases). Trimming removed 5 bases from V and 3 bases from J, with 20 bases in between. Per germline, CDR1 SGHAT and CDR2 FQNNGV. This CDR3 region has 16 residues. The CDR3 nucleotides are TGTGCCAGCAGCCCCACCCGCCGGGACACCATCTACGAGCAGTACTTC. Its translation: CASSPTRRDTIYEQYF.

This clone came up a few times. The CDR3 is CASSFRVVNGNTIYF. The CDR3 nucleotides read TGTGCCAGCAGCTTCAGGGTCGTGAATGGAAACACCATATATTTT. This chain uses TRBV12-1 with TRBJ1-3; the D call TRBD1 from the table was never checked on the DNA. TRBV12-1 is deemed a pseudogene. There are 15 residues in the CDR3.

This chain joins TRBV5-1 and TRBJ1-2, with a weak D call TRBD1 (5 bases). Trimming cost V 0 bases and J 3 bases, with 9 bases left between them. The length of the CDR3 is 14 residues. Germline CDR1 SGHRS, CDR2 YFSETQ. For the CDR3, the DNA is TGCGCCAGCAGCTTGGCTTCACAGGACTATGGCTACACCTTC. The encoded protein is CASSLASQDYGYTF.

The chain joins TRBV6-1 to TRBJ2-7; 9 nucleotides line up with TRBD1. The V segment lost 1 base and the J segment 0 bases; nucleotides outside the gene matches: 10. CDR1 is MNHNS, CDR2 SASEGT, per germline. This CDR3 region has 18 residues. In nucleotides, the CDR3 is TGTGCCAGCAGTGAAGGGCTGTCCGGGACAGGGATCTCCTACGAGCAGTACTTC. It specifies CASSEGLSGTGISYEQYF.

The V and J genes are TRBV12-3 or TRBV12-4 and TRBJ1-4; TRBD1 matches at 7 bases. V was pared by 5 bases and J by 8 bases, with 5 bases of the junction left unmatched. This CDR3 region has 13 residues. The CDR3 region has the DNA TGTGCCAGCAGTCCAGGGGGAGTCGAAAAACTGTTTTTT. As protein: CASSPGGVEKLFF.

The chain combines TRBV15 with TRBJ2-7; D perhaps matches TRBD2 (5 bases). V dropped 3 bases and J dropped 2 bases, with 20 bases sitting between them. The V gene's germline CDR1 is LNHNV and CDR2 YYDKDF (reference sequence). The CDR3 contains 17 residues. CDR3 sequence: CATSSDRVGSGTYEQYF. The CDR3 DNA sequence: TGTGCCACCAGCAGTGACCGGGTGGGGTCGGGAACCTACGAGCAGTACTTC.

This clone has just a few counts. The V gene is TRBV27, the J gene TRBJ1-5; D may be TRBD1 (5 bases). Trimming took 6 bases from V and 2 from J, leaving 14 bases between them. This CDR3 has 15 residues. CDR1 MNHEY and CDR2 SMNVEV come from the germline V gene (reference sequence). The CDR3 loop reads CASRFRATGNQPQHF. For the CDR3, the DNA is TGTGCCAGCAGATTCAGGGCTACGGGCAATCAGCCCCAGCATTTT.

The chain uses TRBV6-2 or TRBV6-3 and TRBJ1-5; 8 bases align to TRBD1. Germline assignment: CDR1 MNHEY and CDR2 SVGEGT. The V and J ends lost 5 bases and 2 bases, in that order; junction bases with no gene match: 5. This CDR3 has 15 amino acids. The CDR3 nucleotides read TGTGCCAGCAGTCCCAGGGGGCAGGGCAATCAGCCCCAGCATTTT. Protein product: CASSPRGQGNQPQHF.

The chain is built from TRBV6-5 and TRBJ1-4, with TRBD1 matching 9 bases. The V gene's germline CDR1 is MNHEY and CDR2 SVGAGI. The CDR3 sequence is 14 residues long. Germline trimming cut 6 bases from V and 3 bases from J; bases unmatched to any gene: 2. The CDR3 reads CASRDRGPNEKLFF. DNA for the CDR3: TGTGCCAGCAGGGACAGGGGCCCTAATGAAAAACTGTTTTTT.

The chain links TRBV5-6 to TRBJ2-1; tentatively, D is TRBD2 (5 bases). CDR1 SGHDT and CDR2 YYEEEE come from the germline V gene. With 5 bases removed from V and 9 bases from J, the gap between germline ends came to 15 bases. The CDR3 loop spans 13 amino acids. CDR3 residues: CASSSVGGLEQFF. The CDR3 DNA reads TGTGCCAGCAGTTCCGTTGGCGGGCTTGAGCAGTTCTTC.

The rearrangement joins TRBV6-6 to TRBJ2-6, with D perhaps matching TRBD1 (6 bases). Germline-derived CDR1 and CDR2 are MNHNY and SVGAGI (reference sequence). Trimming shortened V by 0 bases and J by 1 base, and 7 bases separated the two germline ends. The CDR3 has 16 residues. The CDR3 here is CASSYSRGSGANVLTF. The CDR3 DNA reads TGTGCCAGCAGTTACTCGAGGGGGTCTGGGGCCAACGTCCTGACTTTC.

This chain connects TRBV9 to TRBJ2-7, with D tentatively TRBD1 (6 bases). This CDR3 region has 15 residues. V lost 0 bases to trimming and J lost 6 bases, with 16 bases between them. Germline-derived CDR1 and CDR2 are SGDLS and YYNGEE. The chain's CDR3 is CASSVEGTPFTEQYF. The DNA for the CDR3 is TGTGCCAGCAGCGTAGAAGGGACACCTTTTACCGAGCAGTACTTC.

The rearrangement joins TRBV4-2 to TRBJ1-2; D is unclear. The CDR3 spans 15 residues. V lost 0 bases to trimming and J lost 4 bases, with 12 bases between them. CDR1 is LGHNA, CDR2 YNFKEQ, per germline. In nucleotides, the CDR3 is TGTGCCAGCAGCCAAGAGGTACGAGGGTGCTATGGCTACACCTTC. Its translation is CASSQEVRGCYGYTF.

This clone was recorded a few times. V usage is TRBV6-5 and J usage is TRBJ1-1, with D possibly being TRBD1 (5 bases). Germline V gene sequence: CDR1 MNHEY, CDR2 SVGAGI. This CDR3 region has 15 residues. V gave up 0 bases and J gave up 3 bases, with 11 bases separating them. CDR3 region: CASSYSAGQYTEAFF. As DNA, the CDR3 is TGTGCCAGCAGTTACTCAGCAGGGCAGTACACTGAAGCTTTCTTT.

This chain uses TRBV30 with TRBJ1-2; 9 nucleotides agree with TRBD1. V dropped 0 bases and J dropped 8; count of bases not matched to a gene: 10. CDR3 length: 15 amino acids. Germline values: CDR1 GTSNPN, CDR2 SVGIG (reference sequence). CDR3 sequence reads: CAWSVLPRTGDGYTF. The CDR3 bases are TGTGCCTGGAGTGTTCTCCCCCGGACAGGGGACGGCTACACCTTC.

V usage is TRBV5-4 and J usage is TRBJ1-3, with D maybe TRBD1 (6 bases). Trimming took 4 bases from V and 0 from J, leaving 11 bases between them. Per the germline V gene, CDR1 is SGHNT and CDR2 is YYREEE (reference sequence). The CDR3 loop spans 15 amino acids. The CDR3 coding sequence is TGTGCCAGCAGCGGACAGCCAACCTCTGGAAACACCATATATTTT. Translated: CASSGQPTSGNTIYF.

V and J are TRBV6-5 and TRBJ2-7; possible D gene TRBD2, 5 bases. The CDR3 contains 13 residues. CDR1 MNHEY and CDR2 SVGAGI come from the germline V gene. Trimming removed 6 bases from V and 4 bases from J, with 13 bases in between. The CDR3, as DNA: TGTGCCAGCAGCCGAGGGCCGGGGTACGAGCAGTACTTC. This codes for CASSRGPGYEQYF.

V and J are TRBV5-4 and TRBJ2-2, with TRBD1 identical over 10 bases. Trimming at V came to 3 bases and at J to 6 bases, leaving 8 bases not matched to a gene. The CDR3 runs 16 residues. CDR1 is SGHNT, CDR2 YYREEE, per germline (reference sequence). CDR3 nucleotide sequence: TGTGCCAGCAGCTGGCAAGCCGGGACAGGGGCCGGGGAGCTGTTTTTT. Encoded protein: CASSWQAGTGAGELFF.